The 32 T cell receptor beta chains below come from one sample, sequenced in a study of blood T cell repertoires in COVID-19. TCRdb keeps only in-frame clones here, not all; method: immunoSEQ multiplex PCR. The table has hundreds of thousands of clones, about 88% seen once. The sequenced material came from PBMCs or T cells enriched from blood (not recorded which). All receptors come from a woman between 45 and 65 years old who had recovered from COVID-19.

CDR3 protein: CASSIARGGQETQYF. In DNA, the CDR3 is TGCGCCAGCAGCATAGCTCGAGGGGGACAAGAGACCCAGTACTTC. The V call is TRBV4-3, the J call TRBJ2-5; tentatively, D is TRBD1 (6 bases). This CDR3 is 15 amino acids long. Germline CDR1 and CDR2: LGHNA and YSLEER. V shed 5 bases and J shed 2 bases, with 15 bases lying between them.

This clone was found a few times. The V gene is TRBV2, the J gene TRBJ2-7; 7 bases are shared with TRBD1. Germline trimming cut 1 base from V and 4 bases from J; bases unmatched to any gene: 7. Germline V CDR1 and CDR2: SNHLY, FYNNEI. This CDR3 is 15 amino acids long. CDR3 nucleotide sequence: TGTGCCAGCAGTGAAGAGACAGGGAGCCCTTACGAGCAGTACTTC. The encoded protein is CASSEETGSPYEQYF. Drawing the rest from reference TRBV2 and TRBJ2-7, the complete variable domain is EPEVTQTPSHQVTQMGQEVILRCVPISNHLYFYWYRQILGQKVEFLVSFYNNEISEKSEIFDDQFSVERPDGSNFTLKIRSTKLEDSAMYFCASSEETGSPYEQYFGPGTRLTVT.

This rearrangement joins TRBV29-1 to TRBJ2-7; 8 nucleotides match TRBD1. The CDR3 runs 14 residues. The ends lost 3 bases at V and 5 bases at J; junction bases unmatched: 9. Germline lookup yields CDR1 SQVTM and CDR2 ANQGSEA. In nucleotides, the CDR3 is TGCAGCGTTGATCTCAGTCAGGGGGCCGACGAGCAGTACTTC. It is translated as CSVDLSQGADEQYF.

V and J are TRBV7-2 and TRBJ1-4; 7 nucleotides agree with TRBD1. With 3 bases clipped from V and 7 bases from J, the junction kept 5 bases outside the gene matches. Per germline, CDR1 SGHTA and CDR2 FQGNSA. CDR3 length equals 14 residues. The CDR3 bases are TGTGCCAGCAGCTTCGACAGGGTCCCTGAAAAACTGTTTTTT. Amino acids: CASSFDRVPEKLFF.

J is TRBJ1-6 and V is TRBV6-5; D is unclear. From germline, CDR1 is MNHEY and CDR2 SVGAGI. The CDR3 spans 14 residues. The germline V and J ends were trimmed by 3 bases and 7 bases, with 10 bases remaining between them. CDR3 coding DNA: TGTGCCAGCAGTTATGGCAGGCTAAATTCACCCCTCCACTTT. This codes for CASSYGRLNSPLHF.

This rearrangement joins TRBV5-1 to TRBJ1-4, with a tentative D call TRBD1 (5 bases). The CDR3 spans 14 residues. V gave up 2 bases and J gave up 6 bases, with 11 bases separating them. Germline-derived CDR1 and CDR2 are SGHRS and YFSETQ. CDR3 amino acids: CASSLSRVDEKLFF. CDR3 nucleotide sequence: TGCGCCAGCAGCTTATCCAGGGTCGATGAAAAACTGTTTTTT. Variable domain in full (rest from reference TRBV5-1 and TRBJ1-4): KAGVTQTPRYLIKTRGQQVTLSCSPISGHRSVSWYQQTPGQGLQFLFEYFSETQRNKGNFPGRFSGRQFSNSRSEMNVSTLELGDSALYLCASSLSRVDEKLFFGSGTQLSVL.

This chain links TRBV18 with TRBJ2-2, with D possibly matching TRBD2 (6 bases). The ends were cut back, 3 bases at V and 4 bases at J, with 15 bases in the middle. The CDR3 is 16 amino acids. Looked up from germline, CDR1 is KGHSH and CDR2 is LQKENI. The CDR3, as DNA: TGTGCCAGCTCACCGGTGAAGGCGGGACTCACCGGGGAGCTGTTTTTT. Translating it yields CASSPVKAGLTGELFF.

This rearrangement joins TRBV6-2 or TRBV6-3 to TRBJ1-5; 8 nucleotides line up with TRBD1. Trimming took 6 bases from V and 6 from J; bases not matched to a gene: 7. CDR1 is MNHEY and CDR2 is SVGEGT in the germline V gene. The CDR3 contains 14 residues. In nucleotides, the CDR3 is TGTGCCAGCAGCCAGGGGGCATGGAGTCAGCCCCAGCATTTT. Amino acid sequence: CASSQGAWSQPQHF.

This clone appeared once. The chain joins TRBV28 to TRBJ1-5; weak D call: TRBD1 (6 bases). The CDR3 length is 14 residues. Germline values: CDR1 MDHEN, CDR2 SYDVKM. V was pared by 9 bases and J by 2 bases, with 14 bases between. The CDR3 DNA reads TGTGCCAGTCACAGGGCGTGGGGCAATCAGCCCCAGCATTTT. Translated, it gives CASHRAWGNQPQHF.

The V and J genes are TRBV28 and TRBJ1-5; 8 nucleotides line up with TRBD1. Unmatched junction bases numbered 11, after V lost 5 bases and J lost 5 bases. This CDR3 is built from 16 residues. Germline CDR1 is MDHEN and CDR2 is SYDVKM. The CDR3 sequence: CASSVTRQGWYQPQHF. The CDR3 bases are TGTGCCAGCAGTGTAACCCGACAGGGGTGGTATCAGCCCCAGCATTTT.

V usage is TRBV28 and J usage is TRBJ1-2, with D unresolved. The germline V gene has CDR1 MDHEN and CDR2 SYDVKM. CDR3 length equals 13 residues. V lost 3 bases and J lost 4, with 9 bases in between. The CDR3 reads CASSFSPGYGYTF. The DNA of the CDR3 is TGTGCCAGCAGTTTCTCCCCCGGCTATGGCTACACCTTC.

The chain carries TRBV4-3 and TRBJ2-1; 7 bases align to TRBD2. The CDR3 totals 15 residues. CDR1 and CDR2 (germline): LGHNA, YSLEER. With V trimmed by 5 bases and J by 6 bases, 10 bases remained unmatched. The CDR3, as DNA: TGCGCCAGCAGCTCCCGGGCTAGCGGACGCAATGAGCAGTTCTTC. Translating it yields CASSSRASGRNEQFF.

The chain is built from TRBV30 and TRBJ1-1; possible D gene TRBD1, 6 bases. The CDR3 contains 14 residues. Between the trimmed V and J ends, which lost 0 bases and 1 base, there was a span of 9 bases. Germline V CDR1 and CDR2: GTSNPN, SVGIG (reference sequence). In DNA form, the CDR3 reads TGTGCCTGGAGTGTTGGGGACACGAACACTGAAGCTTTCTTT. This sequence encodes CAWSVGDTNTEAFF.

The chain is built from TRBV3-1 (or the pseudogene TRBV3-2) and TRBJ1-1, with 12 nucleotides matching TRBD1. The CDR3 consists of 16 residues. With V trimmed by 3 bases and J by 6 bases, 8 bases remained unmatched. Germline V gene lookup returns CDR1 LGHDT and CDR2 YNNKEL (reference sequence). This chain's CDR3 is CASSHHPGQGAPEAFF. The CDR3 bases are TGTGCCAGCAGCCATCACCCGGGACAGGGGGCCCCTGAAGCTTTCTTT.

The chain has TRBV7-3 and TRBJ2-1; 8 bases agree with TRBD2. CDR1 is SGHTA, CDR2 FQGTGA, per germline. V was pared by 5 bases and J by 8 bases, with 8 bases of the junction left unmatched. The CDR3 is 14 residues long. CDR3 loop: CASSLMGAGDEQFF. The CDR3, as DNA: TGTGCCAGCAGCCTAATGGGAGCGGGAGATGAGCAGTTCTTC. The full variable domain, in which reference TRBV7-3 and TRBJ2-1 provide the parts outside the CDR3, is GAGVSQTPSNKVTEKGKYVELRCDPISGHTALYWYRQSLGQGPEFLIYFQGTGAADDSGLPNDRFFAVRPEGSVSTLKIQRTERGDSAVYLCASSLMGAGDEQFFGPGTRLTVL.

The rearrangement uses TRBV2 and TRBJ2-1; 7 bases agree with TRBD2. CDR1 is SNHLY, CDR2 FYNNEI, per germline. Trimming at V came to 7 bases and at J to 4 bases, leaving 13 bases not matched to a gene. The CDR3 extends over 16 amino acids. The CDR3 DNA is TGTGCCAGCAAGCAAAGGGTACTAGCGTTGTACAATGAGCAGTTCTTC. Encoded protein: CASKQRVLALYNEQFF.

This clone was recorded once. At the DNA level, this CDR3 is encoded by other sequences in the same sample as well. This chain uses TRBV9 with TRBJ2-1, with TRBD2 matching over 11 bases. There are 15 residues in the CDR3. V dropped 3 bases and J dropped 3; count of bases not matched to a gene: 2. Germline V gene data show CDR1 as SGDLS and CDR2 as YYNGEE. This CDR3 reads CASSAGLAVYNEQFF. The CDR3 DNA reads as TGTGCCAGCAGCGCGGGACTAGCGGTCTACAATGAGCAGTTCTTC.

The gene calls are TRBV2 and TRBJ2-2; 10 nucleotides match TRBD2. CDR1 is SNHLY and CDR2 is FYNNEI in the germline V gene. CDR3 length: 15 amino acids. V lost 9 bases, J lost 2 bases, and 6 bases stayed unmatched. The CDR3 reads CASSASGSNTGELFF. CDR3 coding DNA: TGTGCCAGTTCCGCTAGCGGGAGCAACACCGGGGAGCTGTTTTTT.

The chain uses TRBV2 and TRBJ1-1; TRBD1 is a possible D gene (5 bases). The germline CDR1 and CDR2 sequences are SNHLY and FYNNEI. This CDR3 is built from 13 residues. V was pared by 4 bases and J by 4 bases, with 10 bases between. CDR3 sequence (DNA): TGTGCCAGCAGTGTCAGGCAGGGCACTGAAGCTTTCTTT. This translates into CASSVRQGTEAFF.

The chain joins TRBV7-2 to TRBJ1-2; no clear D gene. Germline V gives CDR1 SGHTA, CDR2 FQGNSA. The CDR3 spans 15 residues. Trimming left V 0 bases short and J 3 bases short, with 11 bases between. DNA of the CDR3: TGTGCCAGCAGCTTAGCGCTGAGGCAGTACTATGGCTACACCTTC. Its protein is CASSLALRQYYGYTF.

In DNA form, the CDR3 reads TGTGCCAGCAGACAGGGCCACTCTGGAAACACCATATATTTT. Translation: CASRQGHSGNTIYF. V is TRBV7-2 and J is TRBJ1-3; maybe TRBD1 (6 bases). The CDR3 has 14 residues. Trimming left V 6 bases short and J 0 bases short, with 9 bases between. Per germline, CDR1 SGHTA and CDR2 FQGNSA.

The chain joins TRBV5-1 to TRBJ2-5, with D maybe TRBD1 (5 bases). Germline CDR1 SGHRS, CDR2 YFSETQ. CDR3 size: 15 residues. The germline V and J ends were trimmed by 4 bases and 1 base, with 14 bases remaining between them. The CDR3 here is CASSPPQALQETQYF. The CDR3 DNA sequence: TGCGCCAGCAGCCCCCCACAGGCCCTCCAAGAGACCCAGTACTTC.

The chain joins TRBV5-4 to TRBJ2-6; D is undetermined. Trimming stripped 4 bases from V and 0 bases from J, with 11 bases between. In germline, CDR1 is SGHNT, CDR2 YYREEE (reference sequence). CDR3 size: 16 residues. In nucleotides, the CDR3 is TGTGCCAGCAGCCCAACCGCGTTCTCTGGGGCCAACGTCCTGACTTTC. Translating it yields CASSPTAFSGANVLTF. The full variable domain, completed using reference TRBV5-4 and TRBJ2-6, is ETGVTQSPTHLIKTRGQQVTLRCSSQSGHNTVSWYQQALGQGPQFIFQYYREEENGRGNFPPRFSGLQFPNYSSELNVNALELDDSALYLCASSPTAFSGANVLTFGAGSRLTVL.

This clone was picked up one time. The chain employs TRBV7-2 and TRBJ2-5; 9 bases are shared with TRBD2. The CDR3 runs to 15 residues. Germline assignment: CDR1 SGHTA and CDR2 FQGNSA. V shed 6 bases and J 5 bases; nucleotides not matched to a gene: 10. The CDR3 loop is CASSRREGYWETQYF. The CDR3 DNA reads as TGTGCCAGCAGTAGGCGGGAGGGGTATTGGGAGACCCAGTACTTC. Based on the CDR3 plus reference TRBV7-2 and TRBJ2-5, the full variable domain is GAGVSQSPSNKVTEKGKDVELRCDPISGHTALYWYRQSLGQGLEFLIYFQGNSAPDKSGLPSDRFSAERTGGSVSTLTIQRTQQEDSAVYLCASSRREGYWETQYFGPGTRLLVL.

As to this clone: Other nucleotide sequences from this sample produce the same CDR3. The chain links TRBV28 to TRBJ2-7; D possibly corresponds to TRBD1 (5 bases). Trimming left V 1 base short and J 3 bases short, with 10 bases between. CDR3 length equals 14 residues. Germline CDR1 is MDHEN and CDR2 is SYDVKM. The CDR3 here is CASSLYPGNYEQYF. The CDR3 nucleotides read TGTGCCAGCAGTTTATATCCAGGGAACTACGAGCAGTACTTC.

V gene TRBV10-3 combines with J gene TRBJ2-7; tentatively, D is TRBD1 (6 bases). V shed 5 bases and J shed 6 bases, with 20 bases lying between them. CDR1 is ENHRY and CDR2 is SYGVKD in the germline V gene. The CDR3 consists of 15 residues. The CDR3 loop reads CAISPQGKSKTEQYF. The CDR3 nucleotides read TGTGCCATCAGTCCACAGGGCAAGAGTAAAACCGAGCAGTACTTC.

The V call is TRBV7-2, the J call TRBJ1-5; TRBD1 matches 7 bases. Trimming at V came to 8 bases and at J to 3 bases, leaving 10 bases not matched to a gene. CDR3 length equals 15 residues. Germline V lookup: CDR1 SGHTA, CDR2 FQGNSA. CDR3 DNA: TGTGCCAGCGGGGACAGCAGGGGAAACAATCAGCCCCAGCATTTT. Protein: CASGDSRGNNQPQHF.

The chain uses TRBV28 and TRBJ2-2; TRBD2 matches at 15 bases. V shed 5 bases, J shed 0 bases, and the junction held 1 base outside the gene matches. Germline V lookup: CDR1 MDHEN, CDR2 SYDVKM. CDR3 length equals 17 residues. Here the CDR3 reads CASSGTSGRSNTGELFF. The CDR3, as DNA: TGTGCCAGCAGTGGGACTAGCGGGAGGTCGAACACCGGGGAGCTGTTTTTT.

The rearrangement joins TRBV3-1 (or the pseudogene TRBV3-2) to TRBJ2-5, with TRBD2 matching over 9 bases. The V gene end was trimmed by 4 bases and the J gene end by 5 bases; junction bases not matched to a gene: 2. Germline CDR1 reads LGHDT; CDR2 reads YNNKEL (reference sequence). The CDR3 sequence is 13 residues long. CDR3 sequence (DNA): TGTGCCAGCAGCCGCCTAGCGGGGGAGACCCAGTACTTC. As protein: CASSRLAGETQYF.

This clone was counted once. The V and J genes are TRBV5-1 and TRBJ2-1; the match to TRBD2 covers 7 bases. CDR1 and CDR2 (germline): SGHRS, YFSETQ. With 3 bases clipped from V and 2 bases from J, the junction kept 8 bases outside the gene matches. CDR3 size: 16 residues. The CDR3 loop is CASSWGGTAAYNEQFF. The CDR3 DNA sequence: TGCGCCAGCAGCTGGGGGGGGACCGCCGCCTACAATGAGCAGTTCTTC.

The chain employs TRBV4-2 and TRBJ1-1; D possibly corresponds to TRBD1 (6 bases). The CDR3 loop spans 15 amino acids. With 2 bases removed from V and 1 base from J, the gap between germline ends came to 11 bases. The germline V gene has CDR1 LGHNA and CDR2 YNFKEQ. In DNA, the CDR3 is TGTGCCAGCAGCCAATGGGGGGGCGGGAACACTGAAGCTTTCTTT. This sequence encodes CASSQWGGGNTEAFF.

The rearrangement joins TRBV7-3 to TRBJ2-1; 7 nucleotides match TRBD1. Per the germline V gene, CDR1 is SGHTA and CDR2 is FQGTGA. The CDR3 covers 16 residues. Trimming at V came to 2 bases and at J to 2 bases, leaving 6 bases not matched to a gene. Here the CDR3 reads CASSLFAQGTYNEQFF. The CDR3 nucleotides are TGTGCCAGCAGCTTATTCGCACAGGGGACCTACAATGAGCAGTTCTTC.